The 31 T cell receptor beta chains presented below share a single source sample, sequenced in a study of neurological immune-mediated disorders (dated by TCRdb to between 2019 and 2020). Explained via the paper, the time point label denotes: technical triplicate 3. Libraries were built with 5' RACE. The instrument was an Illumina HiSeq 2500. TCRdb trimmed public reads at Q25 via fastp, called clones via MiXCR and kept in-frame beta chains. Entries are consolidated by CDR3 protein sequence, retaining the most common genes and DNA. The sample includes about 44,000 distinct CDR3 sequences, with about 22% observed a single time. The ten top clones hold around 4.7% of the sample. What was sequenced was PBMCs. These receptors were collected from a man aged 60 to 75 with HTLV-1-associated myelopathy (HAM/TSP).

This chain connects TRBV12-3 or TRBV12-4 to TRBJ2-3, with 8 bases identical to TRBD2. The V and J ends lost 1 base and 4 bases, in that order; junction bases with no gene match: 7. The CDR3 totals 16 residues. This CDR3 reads CASSLVKGLVADTQYF. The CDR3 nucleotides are TGTGCCAGCAGTTTAGTGAAGGGACTAGTGGCAGATACGCAGTATTTT.

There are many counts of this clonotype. The CDR3 DNA sequence: TGTGCCAGCAGTACCCACGAGGGACTACTGCTCAATGAGCAGTTCTTC. Translating it yields CASSTHEGLLLNEQFF. The chain carries TRBV6-5 and TRBJ2-1; TRBD2 matches at 7 bases. V dropped 5 bases and J dropped 6; count of bases not matched to a gene: 13. This CDR3 is 16 amino acids long. The germline V gene has CDR1 MNHEY and CDR2 SVGAGI.

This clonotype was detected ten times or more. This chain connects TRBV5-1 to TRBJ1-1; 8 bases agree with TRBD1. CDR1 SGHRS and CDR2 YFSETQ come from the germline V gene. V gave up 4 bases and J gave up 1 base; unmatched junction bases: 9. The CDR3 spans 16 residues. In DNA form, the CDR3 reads TGCGCCAGCAGCCCCAGCCTGGGACAGGAGAACACTGAAGCTTTCTTT. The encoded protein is CASSPSLGQENTEAFF.

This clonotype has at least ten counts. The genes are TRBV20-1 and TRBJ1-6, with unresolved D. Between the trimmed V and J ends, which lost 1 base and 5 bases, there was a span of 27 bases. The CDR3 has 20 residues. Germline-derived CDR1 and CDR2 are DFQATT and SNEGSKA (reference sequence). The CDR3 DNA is TGCAGTGCTAGAGTTATCCGGACGGAGATCATCGTTAGCAATAATTCACCCCTCCACTTT. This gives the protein CSARVIRTEIIVSNNSPLHF.

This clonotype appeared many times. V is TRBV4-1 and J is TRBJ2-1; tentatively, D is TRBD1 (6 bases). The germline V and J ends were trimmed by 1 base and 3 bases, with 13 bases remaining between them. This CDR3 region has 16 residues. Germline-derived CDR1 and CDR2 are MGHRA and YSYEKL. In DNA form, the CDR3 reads TGCGCCAGCAGCCAAGGAGGGGACACGGGCTACAATGAGCAGTTCTTC. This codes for CASSQGGDTGYNEQFF.

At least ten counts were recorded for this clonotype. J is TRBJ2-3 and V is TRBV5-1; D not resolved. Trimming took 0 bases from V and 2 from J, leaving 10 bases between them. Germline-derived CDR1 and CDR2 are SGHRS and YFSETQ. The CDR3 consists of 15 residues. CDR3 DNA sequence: TGCGCCAGCAGCTTGGGCAGCGTGGACACAGATACGCAGTATTTT. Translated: CASSLGSVDTDTQYF.

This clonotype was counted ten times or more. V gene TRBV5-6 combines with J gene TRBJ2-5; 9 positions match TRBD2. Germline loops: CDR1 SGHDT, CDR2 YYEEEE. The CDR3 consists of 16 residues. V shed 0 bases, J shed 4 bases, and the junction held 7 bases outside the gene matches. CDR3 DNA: TGTGCCAGCAGCTTGGCCGTAGCGGGAGAGGCAGAGACCCAGTACTTC. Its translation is CASSLAVAGEAETQYF.

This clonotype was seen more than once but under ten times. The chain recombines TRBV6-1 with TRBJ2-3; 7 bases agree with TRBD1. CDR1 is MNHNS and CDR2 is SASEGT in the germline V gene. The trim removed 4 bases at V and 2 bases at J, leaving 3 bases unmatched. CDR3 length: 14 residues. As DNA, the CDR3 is TGTGCCAGCAGTGCAGGACAGGTCACAGATACGCAGTATTTT. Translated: CASSAGQVTDTQYF.

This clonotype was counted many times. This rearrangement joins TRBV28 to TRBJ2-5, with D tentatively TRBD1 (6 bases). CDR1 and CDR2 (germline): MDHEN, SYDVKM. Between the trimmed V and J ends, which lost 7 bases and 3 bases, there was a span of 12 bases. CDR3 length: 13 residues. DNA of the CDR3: TGTGCCAGCACAGGGGACGGAAAAGAGACCCAGTACTTC. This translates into CASTGDGKETQYF.

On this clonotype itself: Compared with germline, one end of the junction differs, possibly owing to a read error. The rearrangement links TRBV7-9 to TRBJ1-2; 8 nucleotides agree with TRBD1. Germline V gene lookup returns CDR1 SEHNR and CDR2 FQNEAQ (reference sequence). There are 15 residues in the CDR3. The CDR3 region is CASSWSDRVDDGYNF. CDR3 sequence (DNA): TGTGCCAGCAGCTGGTCGGACAGGGTGGACGATGGCTACAACTTC.

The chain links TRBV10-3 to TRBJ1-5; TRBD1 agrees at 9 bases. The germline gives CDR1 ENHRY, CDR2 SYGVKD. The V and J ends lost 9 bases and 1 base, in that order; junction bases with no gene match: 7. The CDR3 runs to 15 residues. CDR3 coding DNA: TGTGCCATAAATCCAGGACAGGGGAGCAATCAGCCCCAGCATTTT. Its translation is CAINPGQGSNQPQHF.

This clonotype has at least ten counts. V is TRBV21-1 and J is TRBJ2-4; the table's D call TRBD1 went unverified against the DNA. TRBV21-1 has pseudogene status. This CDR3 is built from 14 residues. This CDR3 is CASSNSRLLPGTYF. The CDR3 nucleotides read TGTGCCAGCAGCAATTCTCGTCTTCTCCCGGGGACCTACTTC.

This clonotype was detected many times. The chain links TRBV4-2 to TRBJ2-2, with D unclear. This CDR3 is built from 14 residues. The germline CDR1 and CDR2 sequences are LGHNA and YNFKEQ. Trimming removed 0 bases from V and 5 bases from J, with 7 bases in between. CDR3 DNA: TGTGCCAGCAGCCAAGATCGGCAGACCGGGGAGCTGTTTTTT. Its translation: CASSQDRQTGELFF.

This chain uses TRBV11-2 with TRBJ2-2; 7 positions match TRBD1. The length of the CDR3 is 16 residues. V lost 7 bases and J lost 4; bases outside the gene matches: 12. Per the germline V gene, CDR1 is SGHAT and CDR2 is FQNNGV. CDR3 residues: CASNSLRQGATGELFF. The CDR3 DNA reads TGTGCCAGCAACTCCCTCCGACAGGGCGCCACCGGGGAGCTGTTTTTT. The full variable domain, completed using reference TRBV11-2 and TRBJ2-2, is EAGVAQSPRYKIIEKRQSVAFWCNPISGHATLYWYQQILGQGPKLLIQFQNNGVVDDSQLPKDRFSAERLKGVDSTLKIQPAKLEDSAVYLCASNSLRQGATGELFFGEGSRLTVL.

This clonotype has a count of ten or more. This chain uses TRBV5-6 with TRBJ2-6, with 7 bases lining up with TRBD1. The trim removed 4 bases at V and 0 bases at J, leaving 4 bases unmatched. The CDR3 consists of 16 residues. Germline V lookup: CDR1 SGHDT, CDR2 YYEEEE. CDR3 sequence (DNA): TGTGCCAGCAGCCGGGACAGTCCCTCTGGGGCCAACGTCCTGACTTTC. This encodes CASSRDSPSGANVLTF.

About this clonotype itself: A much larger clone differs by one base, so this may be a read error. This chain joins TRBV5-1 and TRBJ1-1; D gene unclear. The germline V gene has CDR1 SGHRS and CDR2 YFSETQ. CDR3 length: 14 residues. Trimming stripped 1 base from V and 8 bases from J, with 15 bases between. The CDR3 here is CASSLSGLPREAFF. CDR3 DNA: TGCGCCAGCAGCTTGTCCGGTCTTCCGAGAGAAGCTTTCTTT.

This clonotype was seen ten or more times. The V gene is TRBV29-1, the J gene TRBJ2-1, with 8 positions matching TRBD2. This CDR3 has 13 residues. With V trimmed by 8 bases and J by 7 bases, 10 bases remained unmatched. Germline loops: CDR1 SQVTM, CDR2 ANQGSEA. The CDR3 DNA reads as TGCAGCACCGGGGGGGGGGTGGCGAATGAGCAGTTCTTC. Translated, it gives CSTGGGVANEQFF.

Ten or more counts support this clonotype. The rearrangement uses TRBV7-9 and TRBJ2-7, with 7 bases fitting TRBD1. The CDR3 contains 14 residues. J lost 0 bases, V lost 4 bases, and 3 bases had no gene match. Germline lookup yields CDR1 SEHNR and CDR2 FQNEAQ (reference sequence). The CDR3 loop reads CASSSTGNSYEQYF. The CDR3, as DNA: TGTGCCAGCAGCTCGACAGGGAACTCCTACGAGCAGTACTTC.

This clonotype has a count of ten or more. DNA for the CDR3: TGTGCCAGCAGTTGGGACAGGGCTGATGAAAAACTGTTTTTT. Protein sequence: CASSWDRADEKLFF. J is TRBJ1-4 and V is TRBV5-6; 9 bases map to TRBD1. Germline loops: CDR1 SGHDT, CDR2 YYEEEE. This CDR3 is built from 14 residues. V lost 5 bases to trimming and J lost 6 bases; unmatched junction nucleotides: 5.

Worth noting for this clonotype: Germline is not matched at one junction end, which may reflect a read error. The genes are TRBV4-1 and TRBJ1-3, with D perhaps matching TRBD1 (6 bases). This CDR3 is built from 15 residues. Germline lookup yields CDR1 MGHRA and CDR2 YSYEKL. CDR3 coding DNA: TGCGCCAGTAGCCAAGAGGGGGAGCCTGGAAACACCATATATTTT. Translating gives CASSQEGEPGNTIYF.

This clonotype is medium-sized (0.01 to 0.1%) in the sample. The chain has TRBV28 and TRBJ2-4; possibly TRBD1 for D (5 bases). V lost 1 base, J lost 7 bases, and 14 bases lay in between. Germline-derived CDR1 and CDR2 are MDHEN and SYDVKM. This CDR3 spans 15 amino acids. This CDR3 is CASSLYQSRVNIQYF. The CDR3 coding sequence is TGTGCCAGCAGTTTATATCAGAGCAGGGTGAACATTCAGTACTTC.

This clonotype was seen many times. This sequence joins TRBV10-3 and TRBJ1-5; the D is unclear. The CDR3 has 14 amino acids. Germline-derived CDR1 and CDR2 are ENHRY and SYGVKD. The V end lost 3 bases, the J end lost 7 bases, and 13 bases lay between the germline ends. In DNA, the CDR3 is TGTGCCATCAGTGAAGGGCTACTGGACCAGCCCCAGCATTTT. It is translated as CAISEGLLDQPQHF.

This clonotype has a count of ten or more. The CDR3 sequence is CAISGNTGSFGNTIYF. The CDR3 DNA reads TGTGCCATCAGTGGAAATACAGGGTCTTTTGGAAACACCATATATTTT. The chain carries TRBV10-3 and TRBJ1-3; D is possibly TRBD1 (6 bases). The V end lost 4 bases, the J end lost 3 bases, and 16 bases lay between the germline ends. The CDR3 is made up of 16 amino acids. Germline values: CDR1 ENHRY, CDR2 SYGVKD.

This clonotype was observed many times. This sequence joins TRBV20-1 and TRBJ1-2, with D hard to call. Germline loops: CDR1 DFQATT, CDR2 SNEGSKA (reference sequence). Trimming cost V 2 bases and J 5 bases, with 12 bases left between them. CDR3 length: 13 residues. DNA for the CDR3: TGCAGTGCTAGAATAGGGCTAGGATATGGCTACACCTTC. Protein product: CSARIGLGYGYTF.

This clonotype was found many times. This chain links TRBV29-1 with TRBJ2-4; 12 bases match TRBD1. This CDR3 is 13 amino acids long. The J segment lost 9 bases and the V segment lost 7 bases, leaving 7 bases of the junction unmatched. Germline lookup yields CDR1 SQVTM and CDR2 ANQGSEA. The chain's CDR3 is CSAQGTGGGIQYF. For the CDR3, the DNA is TGCAGCGCACAGGGGACAGGGGGCGGCATTCAGTACTTC.

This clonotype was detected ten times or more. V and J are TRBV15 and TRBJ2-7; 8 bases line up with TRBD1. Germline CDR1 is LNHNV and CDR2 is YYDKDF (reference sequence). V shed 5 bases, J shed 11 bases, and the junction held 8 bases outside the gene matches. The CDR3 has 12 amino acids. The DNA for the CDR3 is TGTGCCACCAGCGTAGACAGGGGAGCGGAGTACTTC. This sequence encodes CATSVDRGAEYF.

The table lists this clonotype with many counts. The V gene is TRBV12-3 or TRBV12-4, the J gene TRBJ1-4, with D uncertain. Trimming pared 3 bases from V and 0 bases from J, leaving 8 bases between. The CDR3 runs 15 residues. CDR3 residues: CASSFDLATNEKLFF. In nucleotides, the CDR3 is TGTGCCAGCAGTTTTGACCTTGCAACTAATGAAAAACTGTTTTTT.

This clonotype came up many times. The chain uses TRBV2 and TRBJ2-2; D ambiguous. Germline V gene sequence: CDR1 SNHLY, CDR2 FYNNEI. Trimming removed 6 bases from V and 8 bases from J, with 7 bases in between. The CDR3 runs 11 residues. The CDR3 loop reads CASRVEGELFF. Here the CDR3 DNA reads TGTGCCAGCAGGGTAGAAGGGGAGCTGTTTTTT.

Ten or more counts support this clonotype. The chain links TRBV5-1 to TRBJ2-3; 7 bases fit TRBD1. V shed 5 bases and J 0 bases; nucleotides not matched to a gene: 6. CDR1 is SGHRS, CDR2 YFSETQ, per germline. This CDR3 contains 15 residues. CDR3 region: CASSVDRVSTDTQYF. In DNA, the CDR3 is TGCGCCAGCAGTGTTGACAGGGTGAGCACAGATACGCAGTATTTT.

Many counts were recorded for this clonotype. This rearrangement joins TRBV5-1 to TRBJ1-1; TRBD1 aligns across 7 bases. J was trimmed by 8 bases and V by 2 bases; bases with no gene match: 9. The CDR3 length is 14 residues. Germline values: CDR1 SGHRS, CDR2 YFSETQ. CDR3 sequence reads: CASSFGQDHLEAFF. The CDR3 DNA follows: TGCGCCAGCAGCTTCGGACAGGACCACCTAGAAGCTTTCTTT.

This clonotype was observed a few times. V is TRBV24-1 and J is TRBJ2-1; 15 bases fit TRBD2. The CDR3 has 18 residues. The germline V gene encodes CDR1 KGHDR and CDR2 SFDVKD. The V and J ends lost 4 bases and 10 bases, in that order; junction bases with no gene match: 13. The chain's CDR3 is CATSDHPGGLAGGREQFF. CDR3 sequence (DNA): TGTGCCACCAGTGACCATCCGGGGGGACTAGCGGGAGGAAGGGAGCAGTTCTTC.